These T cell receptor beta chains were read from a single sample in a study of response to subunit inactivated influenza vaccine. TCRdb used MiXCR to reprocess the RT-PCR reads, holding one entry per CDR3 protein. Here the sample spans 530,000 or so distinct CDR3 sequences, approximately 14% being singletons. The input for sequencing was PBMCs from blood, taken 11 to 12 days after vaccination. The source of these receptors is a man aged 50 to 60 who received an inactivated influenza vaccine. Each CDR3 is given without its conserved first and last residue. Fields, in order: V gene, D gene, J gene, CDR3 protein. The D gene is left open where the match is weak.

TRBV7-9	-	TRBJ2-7	ASSFKGEQY
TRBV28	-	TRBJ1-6	ASGKGQLNSPLH
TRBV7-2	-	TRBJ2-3	ASSFALVADTQY
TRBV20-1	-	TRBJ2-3	SARDLVGDASTDTQY
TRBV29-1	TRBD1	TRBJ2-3	SVDRRSTDTQY
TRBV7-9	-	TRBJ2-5	ASSRDGGLETQY
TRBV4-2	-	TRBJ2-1	ASSQDSSGTYNEQF
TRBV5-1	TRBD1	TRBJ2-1	ASSLTGQSTEQF
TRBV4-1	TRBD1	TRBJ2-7	ASSQDRGDRARYEQY
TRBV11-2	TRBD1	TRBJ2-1	ASSYTSFRGHRGNKQF
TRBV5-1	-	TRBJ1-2	ASSLDRVIYGYT
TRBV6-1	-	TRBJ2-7	ASRRFPTESYEQY
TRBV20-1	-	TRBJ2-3	SASSRDTQY
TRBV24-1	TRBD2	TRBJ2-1	ATGTSGNEQF
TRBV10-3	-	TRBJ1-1	AIGSDISGEAF
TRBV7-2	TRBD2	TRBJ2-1	ASSSLTSGTHEQF
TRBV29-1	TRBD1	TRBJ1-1	SGGQGSDTEAF
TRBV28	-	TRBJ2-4	ASSPGGWDVAKNIQY
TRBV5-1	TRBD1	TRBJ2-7	ASSSGQPAVEQY
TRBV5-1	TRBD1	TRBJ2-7	ASSLGTGAHEQY
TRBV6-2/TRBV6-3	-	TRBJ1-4	ASSLRQEREKLF
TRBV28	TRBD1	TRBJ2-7	ASSLVSGTEPHSYEQY
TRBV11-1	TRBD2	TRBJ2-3	ASSKPGLDFPSRDTQY
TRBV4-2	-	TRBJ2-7	ASSQEGGKSYEQY
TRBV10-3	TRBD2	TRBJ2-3	AISALAGTDTQY
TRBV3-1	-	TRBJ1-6	ASSSRQAGSPLH
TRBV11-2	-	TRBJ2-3	ASSLTSSARTDTQY
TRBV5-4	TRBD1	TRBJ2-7	ASSVGQGKGEQY
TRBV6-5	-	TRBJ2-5	ASSKNQETQY
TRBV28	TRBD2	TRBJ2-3	ASSLNSGRTSTDTQY
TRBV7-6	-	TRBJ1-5	ASSAGRWAGNSNQPQH
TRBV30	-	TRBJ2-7	AWGSTLRGEQY
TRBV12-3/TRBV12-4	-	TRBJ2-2	ASKRSDRLNTGELF
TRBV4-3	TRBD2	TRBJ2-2	AISQDLASGGANTGELF
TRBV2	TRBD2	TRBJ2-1	ASSELAGADEQF
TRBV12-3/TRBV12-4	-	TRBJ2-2	ASSRGQWDAGELF
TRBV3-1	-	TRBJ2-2	ASSYSGMSGELF
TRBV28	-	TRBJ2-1	ASRIDFRSYNEQF
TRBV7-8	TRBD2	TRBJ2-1	ASRPGLAGVRTYNEQF
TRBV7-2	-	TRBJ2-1	ASSLGVRRQF
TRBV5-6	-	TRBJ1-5	ASSQLSGQPQH
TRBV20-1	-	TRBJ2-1	SASGPVNEQF
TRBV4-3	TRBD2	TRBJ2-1	ASSQAGPSGRILVNNEQF
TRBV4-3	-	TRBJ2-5	ASSQYSGTALEGQY
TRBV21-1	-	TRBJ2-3	ASRRERTDTQY
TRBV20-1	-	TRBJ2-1	SAGSVGLNEQF
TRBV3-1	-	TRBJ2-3	ASSKGPLGSDTQY
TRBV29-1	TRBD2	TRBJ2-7	SVERLAGGNEQY
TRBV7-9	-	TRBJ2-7	ATPLRDNSYEQY
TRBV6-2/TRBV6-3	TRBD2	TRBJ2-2	ASSRLPPGLGTRTGELF
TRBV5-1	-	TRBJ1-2	ASSVTGTLAFYGYT
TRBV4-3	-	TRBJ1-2	ASSQGALTNYGYT
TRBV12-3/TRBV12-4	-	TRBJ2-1	ASSLKVTDNEQF
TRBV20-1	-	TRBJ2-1	SASTGTYYNEQF
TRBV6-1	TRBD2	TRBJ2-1	ASKGSGVGEQF
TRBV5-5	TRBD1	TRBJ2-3	ASSRKGTDLLQRTQY
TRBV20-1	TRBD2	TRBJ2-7	SAREGKASGTYEQY
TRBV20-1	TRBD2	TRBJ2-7	SASSGGAYEQY